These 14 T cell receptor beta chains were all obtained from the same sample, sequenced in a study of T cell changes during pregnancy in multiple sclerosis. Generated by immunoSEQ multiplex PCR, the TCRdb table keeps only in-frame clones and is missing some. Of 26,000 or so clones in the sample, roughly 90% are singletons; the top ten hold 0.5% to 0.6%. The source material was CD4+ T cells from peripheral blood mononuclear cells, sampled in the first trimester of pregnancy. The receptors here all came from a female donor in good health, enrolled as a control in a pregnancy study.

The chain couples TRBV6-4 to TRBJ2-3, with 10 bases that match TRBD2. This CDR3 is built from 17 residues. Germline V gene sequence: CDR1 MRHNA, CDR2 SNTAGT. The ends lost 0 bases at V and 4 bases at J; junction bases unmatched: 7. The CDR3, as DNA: TGTGCCAGCAGTGACTCGGGAGCGGGAGGGCCGTCAGATACGCAGTATTTT. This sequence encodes CASSDSGAGGPSDTQYF.

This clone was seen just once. Written as DNA, the CDR3 is TGTGCCAGCAGTTTAGTATCTGGGGCCAACGTCCTGACTTTC. The encoded protein is CASSLVSGANVLTF. The rearrangement links TRBV28 to TRBJ2-6; no definite D call. The CDR3 consists of 14 residues. Germline V gene data show CDR1 as MDHEN and CDR2 as SYDVKM. V was shortened by 2 bases and J by 1 base, with 3 bases between the two germline ends.

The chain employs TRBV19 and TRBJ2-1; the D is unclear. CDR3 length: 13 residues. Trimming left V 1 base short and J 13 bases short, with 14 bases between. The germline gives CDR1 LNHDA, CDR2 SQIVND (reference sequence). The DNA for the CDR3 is TGTGCCAGTAGTATAGGCTCCAGGTTTGAACAGTTCTTC. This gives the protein CASSIGSRFEQFF.

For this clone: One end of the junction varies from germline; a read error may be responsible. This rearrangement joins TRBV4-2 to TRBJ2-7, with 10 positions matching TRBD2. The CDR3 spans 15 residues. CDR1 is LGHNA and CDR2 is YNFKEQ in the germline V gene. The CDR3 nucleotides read TGTGCCAGCAGCCAAGCGCAGTTAGCGGGGGGTCGGATGAACTTC. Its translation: CASSQAQLAGGRMNF.

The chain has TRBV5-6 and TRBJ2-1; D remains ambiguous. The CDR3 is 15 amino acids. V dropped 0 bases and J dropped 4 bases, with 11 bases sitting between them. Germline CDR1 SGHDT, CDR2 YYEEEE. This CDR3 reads CASSLDLGIYNEQFF. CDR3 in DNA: TGTGCCAGCAGCTTGGACCTAGGCATTTACAATGAGCAGTTCTTC.

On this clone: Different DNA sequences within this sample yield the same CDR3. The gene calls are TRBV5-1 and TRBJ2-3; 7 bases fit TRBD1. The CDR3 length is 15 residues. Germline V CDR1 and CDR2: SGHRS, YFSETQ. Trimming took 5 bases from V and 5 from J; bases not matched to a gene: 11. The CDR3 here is CASSSRTGGLDTQYF. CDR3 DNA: TGCGCCAGCAGTTCCCGGACAGGAGGCTTAGATACGCAGTATTTT.

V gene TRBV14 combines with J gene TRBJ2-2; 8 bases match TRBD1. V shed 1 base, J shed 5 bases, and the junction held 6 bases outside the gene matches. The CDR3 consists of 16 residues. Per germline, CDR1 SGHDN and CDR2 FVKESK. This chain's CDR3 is CASSQVRGRGTGELFF. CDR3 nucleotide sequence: TGTGCCAGCAGCCAAGTCAGGGGGCGCGGGACCGGGGAGCTGTTTTTT. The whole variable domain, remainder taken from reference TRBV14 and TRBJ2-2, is EAGVTQFPSHSVIEKGQTVTLRCDPISGHDNLYWYRRVMGKEIKFLLHFVKESKQDESGMPNNRFLAERTGGTYSTLKVQPAELEDSGVYFCASSQVRGRGTGELFFGEGSRLTVL.

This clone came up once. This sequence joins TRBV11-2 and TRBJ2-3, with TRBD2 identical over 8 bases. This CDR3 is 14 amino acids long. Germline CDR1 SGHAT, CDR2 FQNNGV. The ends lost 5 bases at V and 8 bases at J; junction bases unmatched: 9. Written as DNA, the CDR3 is TGTGCCAGCAGCGACCCTAGCGGGTTTGCTACGCAGTATTTT. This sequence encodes CASSDPSGFATQYF.

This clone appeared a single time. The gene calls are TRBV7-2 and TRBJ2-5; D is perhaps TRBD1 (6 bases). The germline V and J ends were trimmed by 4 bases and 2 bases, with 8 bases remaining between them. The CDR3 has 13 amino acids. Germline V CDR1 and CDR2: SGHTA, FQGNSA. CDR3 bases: TGTGCCAGCAGCTACCAGGGGCAAGAGACCCAGTACTTC. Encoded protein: CASSYQGQETQYF. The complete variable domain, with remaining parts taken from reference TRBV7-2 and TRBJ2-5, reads GAGVSQSPSNKVTEKGKDVELRCDPISGHTALYWYRQSLGQGLEFLIYFQGNSAPDKSGLPSDRFSAERTGGSVSTLTIQRTQQEDSAVYLCASSYQGQETQYFGPGTRLLVL.

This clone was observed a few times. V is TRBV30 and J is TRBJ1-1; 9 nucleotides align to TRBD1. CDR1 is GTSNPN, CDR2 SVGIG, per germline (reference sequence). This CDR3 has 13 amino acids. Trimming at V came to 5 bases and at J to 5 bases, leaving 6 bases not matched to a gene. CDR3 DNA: TGTGCCTGGGAGGGACAGGGAAGGACTGAAGCTTTCTTT. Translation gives CAWEGQGRTEAFF.

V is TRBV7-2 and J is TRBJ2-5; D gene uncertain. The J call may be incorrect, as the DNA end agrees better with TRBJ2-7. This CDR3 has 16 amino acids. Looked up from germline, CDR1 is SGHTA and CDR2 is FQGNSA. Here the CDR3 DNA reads TGTGCCAGCAGCTTAAGGCCCCTGGCGGAATCCTACGAGCAGTACTTC. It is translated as CASSLRPLAESYEQYF.

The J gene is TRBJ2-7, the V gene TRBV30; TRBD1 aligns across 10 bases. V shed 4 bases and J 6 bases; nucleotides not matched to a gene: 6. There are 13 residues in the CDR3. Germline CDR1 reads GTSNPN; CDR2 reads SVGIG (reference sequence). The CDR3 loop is CAWNPGTGVEQYF. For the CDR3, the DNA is TGTGCCTGGAACCCCGGGACAGGGGTCGAGCAGTACTTC. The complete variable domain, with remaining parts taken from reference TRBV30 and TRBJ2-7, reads SQTIHQWPATLVQPVGSPLSLECTVEGTSNPNLYWYRQAAGRGLQLLFYSVGIGQISSEVPQNLSASRPQDRQFILSSKKLLLSDSGFYLCAWNPGTGVEQYFGPGTRLTVT.

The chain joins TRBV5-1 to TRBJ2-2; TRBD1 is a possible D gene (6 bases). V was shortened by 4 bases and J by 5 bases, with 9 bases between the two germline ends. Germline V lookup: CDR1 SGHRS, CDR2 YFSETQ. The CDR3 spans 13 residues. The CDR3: CASSPTGTGELFF. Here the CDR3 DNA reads TGCGCCAGCAGCCCCACAGGGACCGGGGAGCTGTTTTTT.

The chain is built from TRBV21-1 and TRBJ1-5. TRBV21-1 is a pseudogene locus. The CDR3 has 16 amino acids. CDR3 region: CASSKVRGMSAQPQHF. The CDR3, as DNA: TGTGCCAGCAGCAAAGTGCGAGGGATGAGTGCTCAGCCCCAGCATTTT.